This TCR beta chain stems from a study of cytomegalovirus exposure and HLA in healthy donors. Assay used: immunoSEQ multiplex PCR; TCRdb lists only in-frame clones, some missing. The data hold about 130,000 clones, with approximately 82% observed a single time. The donors were in the roughly 120-subject validation cohort, distinct from the approximately 670-subject first cohort. Study observations and caveats: Among the CMV-associated chains, a few were confirmed in vitro as specific for CMV antigens. TCR beta chains numbering more than 150 were designated cytomegalovirus-associated. Most TCR sequences were rare, but some public TCRs occurred in many donors.

V dropped 5 bases and J dropped 4 bases, with 6 bases sitting between them. Germline lookup yields CDR1 KGHSH and CDR2 LQKENI. The CDR3 is made up of 11 amino acids. Note on this clone: The antigen remains unidentified.

The source is a man aged 25 to 40 in good health and CMV-seropositive. The genes are TRBV18 and TRBJ2-7; no clear D. Material for sequencing was PBMCs. CDR3 DNA sequence: TGTGCCAGCTCAGAGTATTACGAGCAGTACTTC. Protein: CASSEYYEQYF.